The rows below give T cell receptor beta chains drawn from one sample of a study of coeliac disease. Profiling relied on immunoSEQ multiplex PCR, and the TCRdb table lists in-frame clones only, not all of them. The sample consists of fewer than 5,500 clones, roughly 50% of them appearing once. The sample comprised intraepithelial lymphocytes from the gut. Source of these receptors: a woman aged 30 to 39 with active celiac disease. The CDR3 runs from the conserved cysteine through the conserved F or W. The D gene is left open where the match is weak. Clone size is given for some rows only: seen once, a few or many times, or a class if the clone is expanded.

D	V	size	J	DNA	CDR3
-	TRBV9	few	TRBJ2-7	TGTGCCAGCAGCGGACCCAGCGGGGAGCAGTACTTC	CASSGPSGEQYF
TRBD1	TRBV2	-	TRBJ2-3	TGTGCCAGCAGCAGGGGGATAAGCACAGATACGCAGTATTTT	CASSRGISTDTQYF
-	TRBV30	-	TRBJ2-7	TGTGCCTGGAGGCGGGGCAAAGGGTACGAGCAGTACTTC	CAWRRGKGYEQYF
-	TRBV28	-	TRBJ1-5	TGTGCCAGCAGCCCTGACAGGTACAATCAGCCCCAGCATTTT	CASSPDRYNQPQHF
TRBD1	TRBV2	-	TRBJ1-2	TGTGCCAGCAGGAAAGGGGGCGCTGACTATGGCTACACCTTC	CASRKGGADYGYTF
-	TRBV27	few	TRBJ2-7	TGTGCCAGCAGTTTATCGGACACAGGGACCCACGAGCAGTACTTC	CASSLSDTGTHEQYF
TRBD1	TRBV15	-	TRBJ2-7	TGTGCCACCAGCAGAGATCCAACAGGGGCCTACGAGCAGTACTTC	CATSRDPTGAYEQYF
TRBD1	TRBV19	large	TRBJ2-7	TGTGCCAGTAGGCCGGGACAGGGACCCTACGAGCAGTACTTC	CASRPGQGPYEQYF
TRBD1	TRBV7-9	once	TRBJ1-5	TGTGCCAGCAGCTTAGGGGACAGGGAAGGGTATCAGCCCCAGCATTTT	CASSLGDREGYQPQHF
TRBD2	TRBV7-9	few	TRBJ2-7	TGTGCCAGCAGCTTAGCTCGGGGGGGCGCCTCTGGATACGAGCAGTACTTC	CASSLARGGASGYEQYF
TRBD1	TRBV5-1	-	TRBJ2-3	TGCGCCAGCAGCTGGGGACAGGGCGGAGATACGCAGTATTTT	CASSWGQGGDTQYF
-	TRBV16	-	TRBJ2-4	TGTGCCAGCAGCCAATTCTCAGCAGGGATGGAAAACATTCAGTACTTC	CASSQFSAGMENIQYF
TRBD2	TRBV5-6	-	TRBJ2-7	TGTGCCAGCAGCGCCTATAGCGGGTCCTACGAGCAGTACTTC	CASSAYSGSYEQYF
-	TRBV5-1	-	TRBJ1-6	TGCGCCAGCAGCTTGAATGGGCAGGTGCGTTCACCCCTCCACTTT	CASSLNGQVRSPLHF
TRBD1	TRBV6-5	-	TRBJ2-7	TGTGCCAGCAGGACAGACAGGGGGTTCTACGAGCAGTACTTC	CASRTDRGFYEQYF
-	TRBV18	-	TRBJ1-5	TGTGCCAGCTCACGATTCGGGGGCAATCAGCCCCAGCATTTT	CASSRFGGNQPQHF
-	TRBV6-5	-	TRBJ1-5	TGTGCCAGCAGACGACCGGGACAAAGGCAGCCCCAGCATTTT	CASRRPGQRQPQHF
TRBD1	TRBV5-8	-	TRBJ1-2	TGTGCCAGCAGCTTGGCCGACAGGGGGATCTATGGCTACACCTTC	CASSLADRGIYGYTF
-	TRBV5-4	-	TRBJ2-6	TGTGCCAGCAGCGCCGGGAAGAGTGGGGCCAACGTCCTGACTTTC	CASSAGKSGANVLTF
TRBD1	TRBV6-6	-	TRBJ1-1	TGTGCCAGCAGCCCGTCTGACAGGGGGACTGAAGCTTTCTTT	CASSPSDRGTEAFF
TRBD1	TRBV18	-	TRBJ1-2	TGTGCCAGCTCAGCCGGACAGGGGGCCTCCTATGGCTACACCTTC	CASSAGQGASYGYTF
-	TRBV19	few	TRBJ2-3	TGTGCCAGTACCGCCAGGGCGACAGATACGCAGTATTTT	CASTARATDTQYF
-	TRBV25-1	-	TRBJ2-5	TGTGCCAGCAACCTAAACGGGGGACAGTACTTC	CASNLNGGQYF
-	TRBV4-1	-	TRBJ2-5	TGCGCCAGCAGCCAAGGACAGGCGGAGACCCAGTACTTC	CASSQGQAETQYF
TRBD1	TRBV27	once	TRBJ1-2	TGTGCCAGCAGCGAACTGGGACAGACTTATGGCTACACCTTC	CASSELGQTYGYTF
-	TRBV19	few	TRBJ1-1	TGTGCCAGTAGTATAGAAGCCGGGACATTGAACACTGAAGCTTTCTTT	CASSIEAGTLNTEAFF
-	TRBV6-9	few	TRBJ1-1	TGTGCCAGCAGTCGGAAGGCAGGGAACACTGAAGCTTTCTTT	CASSRKAGNTEAFF
-	TRBV4-1	-	TRBJ2-2	TGCGCCAGCAGCCAACAGGGGTTGGCCGGGGAGCTGTTTTTT	CASSQQGLAGELFF
-	TRBV20-1	-	TRBJ2-5	TGCAGTGCTAGAGCGCGAGAGACCCAGTACTTC	CSARARETQYF
TRBD1	TRBV7-3	-	TRBJ2-7	TGTGCCAGCAGCCCAGGCAGGGGGCGCGAGCAGTACTTC	CASSPGRGREQYF
-	TRBV19	-	TRBJ2-2	TGTGCCAGTAGTACCCCCGGGGGAAGCACCGGGGAGCTGTTTTTT	CASSTPGGSTGELFF
TRBD2	TRBV9	once	TRBJ2-3	TGTGCCAGTACCCCGGGGTTCGGGGGGGCCGACGGAGATACGCAGTATTTT	CASTPGFGGADGDTQYF
TRBD2	TRBV6-1	few	TRBJ2-3	TGTGCCAGCAGCCATGGACTAGCGGGGGCAGATACGCAGTATTTT	CASSHGLAGADTQYF
TRBD1	TRBV4-3	few	TRBJ2-5	TGCGCCAGCAGCCAACAGGGGGCGTGGGAGACCCAGTACTTC	CASSQQGAWETQYF
TRBD2	TRBV9	-	TRBJ2-2	TGTGCCAGCAGCGTAGGACTAGCGGGGGGGAACACCGGGGAGCTGTTTTTT	CASSVGLAGGNTGELFF
TRBD2	TRBV5-1	-	TRBJ2-3	TGCGCCAGCAGCCCAAGCCGCACTAGCGGGGGCTCAGATACGCAGTATTTT	CASSPSRTSGGSDTQYF
-	TRBV2	medium-sized	TRBJ1-3	TGTGCCAGCAGTGAGGTCCAGGGAGGAAACACCATATATTTT	CASSEVQGGNTIYF
TRBD2	TRBV7-2	few	TRBJ2-2	TGTGCCAGCAGCTTAACGGGGGGGGCGGTCGGGGAGCTGTTTTTT	CASSLTGGAVGELFF
TRBD1	TRBV28	-	TRBJ1-2	TGTGCCAGCAGCCACACATGGACAGGGAACTATGGCTACACCTTC	CASSHTWTGNYGYTF
-	TRBV6-5	-	TRBJ1-1	TGTGCCAGCAGTGTGAGAGAAAACACTGAAGCTTTCTTT	CASSVRENTEAFF
TRBD1	TRBV7-2	-	TRBJ1-4	TGTGCCAGCAGCCGGACAGGGGCTAATGAAAAACTGTTTTTT	CASSRTGANEKLFF
-	TRBV29-1	-	TRBJ1-1	TGCAGCGTTGTAGACGGGGATGGAGCTTTCTTT	CSVVDGDGAFF
-	TRBV28	-	TRBJ1-1	TGTGCCAGCAGTTGGGGGCTGAAGATGAACACTGAAGCTTTCTTT	CASSWGLKMNTEAFF
TRBD1	TRBV9	-	TRBJ2-7	TGTGCCAGCAGCGTAGGGGGACAGTCGGCCACCTACGAGCAGTACTTC	CASSVGGQSATYEQYF
TRBD1	TRBV6-5	-	TRBJ2-5	TGTGCCAGCAGTACAGGGGGGGAGACCCAGTACTTC	CASSTGGETQYF
-	TRBV7-9	few	TRBJ2-7	TGTGCCAGCAGTTCTATGAGTGTCGAGCAGTACTTC	CASSSMSVEQYF
-	TRBV28	few	TRBJ1-4	TGTGCCAGCAGTTCACAGAATGAAAAACTGTTTTTT	CASSSQNEKLFF
-	TRBV6-1	few	TRBJ1-2	TGTGCCAGCAGTCCTAGCTCTAACTATGGCTACACCTTC	CASSPSSNYGYTF
TRBD1	TRBV19	few	TRBJ2-7	TGTGCCAGTAGTGCCACAGGGGGCGCGAGCTACGAGCAGTACTTC	CASSATGGASYEQYF
TRBD1	TRBV29-1	-	TRBJ2-7	TGCAGCGTTAGATCGGGACAGGGTGCCGAGCAGTACTTC	CSVRSGQGAEQYF
TRBD1	TRBV25-1	-	TRBJ1-1	TGTGCCAGCAGCGGACAGGGGTTTTCTGAAGCTTTCTTT	CASSGQGFSEAFF
-	TRBV9	-	TRBJ2-7	TGTGCCAGCAGCGCCTCAGGGGGGAATACCTACGAGCAGTACTTC	CASSASGGNTYEQYF
TRBD2	TRBV6-4	few	TRBJ2-7	TGTGCCAGCAGGATCAACCGTTCAGCGGGGTGGTTTTACGAGCAGTACTTC	CASRINRSAGWFYEQYF
-	TRBV2	-	TRBJ1-5	TGTGCCAGCAGTGAGGAAGGGGGCAATCAGCCCCAGCATTTT	CASSEEGGNQPQHF
TRBD2	TRBV7-4	few	TRBJ2-1	TGTGCCAGCAGCCCTAGGACTAGCGGGGGGGCCCTCAATGAGCAGTTCTTC	CASSPRTSGGALNEQFF